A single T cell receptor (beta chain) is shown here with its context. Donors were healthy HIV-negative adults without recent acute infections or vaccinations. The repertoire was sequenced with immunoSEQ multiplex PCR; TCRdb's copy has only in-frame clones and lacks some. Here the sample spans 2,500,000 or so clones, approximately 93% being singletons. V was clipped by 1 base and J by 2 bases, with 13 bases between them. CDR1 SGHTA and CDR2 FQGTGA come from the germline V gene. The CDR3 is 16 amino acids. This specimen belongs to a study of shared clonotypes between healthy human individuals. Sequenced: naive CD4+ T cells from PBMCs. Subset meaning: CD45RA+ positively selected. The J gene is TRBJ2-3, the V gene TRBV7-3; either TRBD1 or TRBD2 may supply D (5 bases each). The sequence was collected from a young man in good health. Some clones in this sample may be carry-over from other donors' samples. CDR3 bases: TGTGCCAGCAGCTTAAGGGTTGGGGGAATCACAGATACGCAGTATTTT. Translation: CASSLRVGGITDTQYF. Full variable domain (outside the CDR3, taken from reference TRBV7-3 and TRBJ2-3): GAGVSQTPSNKVTEKGKYVELRCDPISGHTALYWYRQSLGQGPEFLIYFQGTGAADDSGLPNDRFFAVRPEGSVSTLKIQRTERGDSAVYLCASSLRVGGITDTQYFGPGTRLTVL.